This is a list of T cell receptor beta chains from one sample in a study of blood T cell repertoires in COVID-19. TCRdb's table, derived via immunoSEQ multiplex PCR, lists solely in-frame clones and lacks some. The sample includes 200,000 to 300,000 clones, around 87% of them seen just once. The sequenced material came from peripheral blood. These receptors all stem from a woman aged 45-59 years with acute or convalescent COVID-19. Each CDR3 is given with its conserved first and last residue. Each record gives: D gene, J gene, CDR3 length, V gene, clone size, CDR3 DNA, CDR3 protein. D genes are given only for firm matches. Not every row has a clone size; where given, it reads once, few, many or a size class.

d_call: TRBD2
j_call: TRBJ2-1
cdr3_length: 16
v_call: TRBV10-3
clone_size: .
cdr3_nt: TGTGCCATCAGGCCGGGACTAGCGTTTTCAGTGGATGAGCAGTTCTTC
cdr3_aa: CAIRPGLAFSVDEQFF

d_call: TRBD1
j_call: TRBJ2-1
cdr3_length: 17
v_call: TRBV10-1
clone_size: .
cdr3_nt: TGCGCCAGCAGTGAGCCGCAGGGGGACAGGGCCTACAATGAGCAGTTCTTC
cdr3_aa: CASSEPQGDRAYNEQFF

d_call: TRBD2
j_call: TRBJ2-1
cdr3_length: 15
v_call: TRBV28
clone_size: .
cdr3_nt: TGTGCCAGCACTAAACCGGGGGGCTCCTACAATGAGCAGTTCTTC
cdr3_aa: CASTKPGGSYNEQFF

d_call: .
j_call: TRBJ2-2
cdr3_length: 16
v_call: TRBV5-1
clone_size: .
cdr3_nt: TGCGCCAGCAGCGCTACTTCGACAGGGAACACCGGGGAGCTGTTTTTT
cdr3_aa: CASSATSTGNTGELFF

d_call: .
j_call: TRBJ2-7
cdr3_length: 14
v_call: TRBV3-1/TRBV3-2
clone_size: .
cdr3_nt: TGTGCCAGCAGCCAAGTGGCTCAAACCTACGAGCAGTACTTC
cdr3_aa: CASSQVAQTYEQYF

d_call: .
j_call: TRBJ1-1
cdr3_length: 15
v_call: TRBV9
clone_size: .
cdr3_nt: TGTGCCAGCAGCGTAGTCCCTGGCCCGAACACTGAAGCTTTCTTT
cdr3_aa: CASSVVPGPNTEAFF

d_call: TRBD1
j_call: TRBJ1-1
cdr3_length: 11
v_call: TRBV20-1
clone_size: .
cdr3_nt: TGCAGTGCTACCAGGGGGCTTGGAGCTTTCTTT
cdr3_aa: CSATRGLGAFF

d_call: TRBD2
j_call: TRBJ2-1
cdr3_length: 17
v_call: TRBV10-1
clone_size: .
cdr3_nt: TGCGCCAGCAGTGAGTCTAGCTGCGGGAGGGCCGCTAATGAGCAGTTCTTC
cdr3_aa: CASSESSCGRAANEQFF

d_call: .
j_call: TRBJ1-2
cdr3_length: 18
v_call: TRBV5-1
clone_size: .
cdr3_nt: TGCGCCAGCAGCTTAGGGGCAGGCCGACTTTCAGCTAACTATGGCTACACCTTC
cdr3_aa: CASSLGAGRLSANYGYTF

d_call: .
j_call: TRBJ1-5
cdr3_length: 15
v_call: TRBV7-2
clone_size: .
cdr3_nt: TGTGCCAGCAGCGTTCCTGGGGCTCGCAATCAGCCCCAGCATTTT
cdr3_aa: CASSVPGARNQPQHF

d_call: .
j_call: TRBJ2-2
cdr3_length: 13
v_call: TRBV27
clone_size: .
cdr3_nt: TGTGCCAGCAGTTTCAAGGGAGGCGGGGAGCTGTTTTTT
cdr3_aa: CASSFKGGGELFF

d_call: TRBD1
j_call: TRBJ2-5
cdr3_length: 15
v_call: TRBV5-4
clone_size: .
cdr3_nt: TGTGCCAGCAGCTGGGCCCGACAGGGGGAAGAGACCCAGTACTTC
cdr3_aa: CASSWARQGEETQYF

d_call: .
j_call: TRBJ2-7
cdr3_length: 12
v_call: TRBV30
clone_size: once
cdr3_nt: TGTGCCTGGAGTAAAGCGAACTACGAGCAGTACTTC
cdr3_aa: CAWSKANYEQYF

d_call: TRBD1
j_call: TRBJ2-7
cdr3_length: 15
v_call: TRBV7-2
clone_size: .
cdr3_nt: TGTGCCAGCAGCTACCTGGGACAGCTCTCCTACGAGCAGTACTTC
cdr3_aa: CASSYLGQLSYEQYF

d_call: TRBD1
j_call: TRBJ2-7
cdr3_length: 14
v_call: TRBV18
clone_size: .
cdr3_nt: TGTGCCAGCTCACCCTTAGACAGGGGCTACGAGCAGTACTTC
cdr3_aa: CASSPLDRGYEQYF

d_call: TRBD2
j_call: TRBJ2-6
cdr3_length: 19
v_call: TRBV7-3
clone_size: once
cdr3_nt: TGTGCCAGCAGCTCTCGGACTAGCGGGGACGCCGGTGGGGCCAACGTCCTGACTTTC
cdr3_aa: CASSSRTSGDAGGANVLTF

d_call: TRBD2
j_call: TRBJ2-7
cdr3_length: 15
v_call: TRBV7-2
clone_size: once
cdr3_nt: TGTGCCAGCAGCTGGACTAGCGGGATTGACTACGAGCAGTACTTC
cdr3_aa: CASSWTSGIDYEQYF

d_call: .
j_call: TRBJ2-3
cdr3_length: 14
v_call: TRBV23-1
clone_size: .
cdr3_nt: TGCGCCAGCAGTCTCGACAGCATCACAGATACGCAGTATTTT
cdr3_aa: CASSLDSITDTQYF

d_call: .
j_call: TRBJ1-2
cdr3_length: 15
v_call: TRBV2
clone_size: .
cdr3_nt: TGTGCCAGCACCGGAAGCGGCGGCCGTACCTATGGCTACACCTTC
cdr3_aa: CASTGSGGRTYGYTF

d_call: TRBD1
j_call: TRBJ2-1
cdr3_length: 14
v_call: TRBV5-1
clone_size: .
cdr3_nt: TGCGCCAGCAGCTGGGGGACAGGGGGCGATGAGCAGTTCTTC
cdr3_aa: CASSWGTGGDEQFF

d_call: .
j_call: TRBJ1-1
cdr3_length: 16
v_call: TRBV7-8
clone_size: .
cdr3_nt: TGTGCCAGCAGCTTACTCCGGGCAGGGATGAACACTGAAGCTTTCTTT
cdr3_aa: CASSLLRAGMNTEAFF

d_call: .
j_call: TRBJ2-3
cdr3_length: 15
v_call: TRBV9
clone_size: .
cdr3_nt: TGTGCCAGCAGCTCCCGGGGACACCCCACAGATACGCAGTATTTT
cdr3_aa: CASSSRGHPTDTQYF

d_call: TRBD1
j_call: TRBJ1-1
cdr3_length: 13
v_call: TRBV19
clone_size: once
cdr3_nt: TGTGCCAGTAGTACCTACAGGGGAGGTGAAGCTTTCTTT
cdr3_aa: CASSTYRGGEAFF

d_call: TRBD1
j_call: TRBJ1-2
cdr3_length: 18
v_call: TRBV28
clone_size: .
cdr3_nt: TGTGCCAGCAGTCCCCTTCATCGGACAGGGCTAGCTAACTATGGCTACACCTTC
cdr3_aa: CASSPLHRTGLANYGYTF

d_call: TRBD1
j_call: TRBJ1-6
cdr3_length: 15
v_call: TRBV5-5
clone_size: .
cdr3_nt: TGTGCCAGCAGCTTGGATACAGGGGGGAATTCACCCCTCCACTTT
cdr3_aa: CASSLDTGGNSPLHF

d_call: .
j_call: TRBJ2-1
cdr3_length: 16
v_call: TRBV7-2
clone_size: .
cdr3_nt: TGTGCCAGCAGCTTAGTAGGGGGACAATCCTACAATGAGCAGTTCTTC
cdr3_aa: CASSLVGGQSYNEQFF

d_call: TRBD1
j_call: TRBJ2-3
cdr3_length: 14
v_call: TRBV6-4
clone_size: .
cdr3_nt: TGTGCCAGCAGCACCGGACAGGCCACAGATACGCAGTATTTT
cdr3_aa: CASSTGQATDTQYF

d_call: TRBD2
j_call: TRBJ2-7
cdr3_length: 15
v_call: TRBV27
clone_size: .
cdr3_nt: TGTGCCAGCAGTCCACGGACTAGCGGGAGGGGGGAGCAGTACTTC
cdr3_aa: CASSPRTSGRGEQYF

d_call: TRBD1
j_call: TRBJ1-5
cdr3_length: 17
v_call: TRBV19
clone_size: .
cdr3_nt: TGTGCCAGTAGTATCCGGACAGGACTTCGAGGAAATCAGCCCCAGCATTTT
cdr3_aa: CASSIRTGLRGNQPQHF